Below are 8 T cell receptor beta chains sequenced from a single sample in a study of blood T cell repertoires in COVID-19 (dated by TCRdb to 2020 to 2022). The library was built by means of the immunoSEQ multiplex PCR assay. TCRdb retrieved this table from immuneACCESS and kept in-frame rearrangements only. Not all clones are present; in checked studies, unresolved V genes account for under half, and no reason is known for the remainder. Present in this sample are some 260,000 clones, 88% of which were seen just once. The ten largest clones represent over 1.3% of the sample. The sequenced sample consisted of peripheral blood. The origin of the receptors is an elderly man with acute or convalescent COVID-19.

J is TRBJ2-3 and V is TRBV29-1, with D perhaps matching TRBD1 (6 bases). This CDR3 spans 15 amino acids. CDR1 and CDR2 from the germline V gene are SQVTM and ANQGSEA. V was shortened by 5 bases and J by 0 bases, with 15 bases between the two germline ends. CDR3 loop: CSVRPQGRSTDTQYF. As DNA, the CDR3 is TGCAGCGTTCGACCACAGGGTCGGAGCACAGATACGCAGTATTTT.

The chain recombines TRBV11-2 with TRBJ2-7, with TRBD1 matching 9 bases. The trim removed 3 bases at V and 4 bases at J, leaving 10 bases unmatched. Germline V lookup: CDR1 SGHAT, CDR2 FQNNGV. The CDR3 length is 16 residues. The DNA for the CDR3 is TGTGCCAGCAGCTTGGGGGACAGGGTTACGGGGTACGAGCAGTACTTC. This codes for CASSLGDRVTGYEQYF.

The chain combines TRBV29-1 with TRBJ1-1; D remains ambiguous. The CDR3 length is 11 residues. Trimming stripped 5 bases from V and 1 base from J, with 5 bases between. Germline V lookup: CDR1 SQVTM, CDR2 ANQGSEA. The CDR3 loop is CSVLANTEAFF. CDR3 in DNA: TGCAGCGTTCTGGCGAACACTGAAGCTTTCTTT.

The rearrangement links TRBV12-5 to TRBJ1-2, with D perhaps matching TRBD1 (6 bases). The CDR3 has 14 residues. Germline loops: CDR1 LGHNT, CDR2 FRNRAP. V lost 6 bases, J lost 2 bases, and 13 bases lay in between. The CDR3 DNA reads as TGTGCTAGTGGACAGGGTGTAGTGAACTATGGCTACACCTTC. This codes for CASGQGVVNYGYTF.

The gene calls are TRBV7-8 and TRBJ1-5, with TRBD1 identical over 7 bases. The junction had 6 bases not matched to a gene; V was cut back by 4 bases and J by 0 bases. The CDR3 length is 16 residues. Looked up from germline, CDR1 is SGHVS and CDR2 is FQNEAQ. CDR3 protein: CASSWDSNYSNQPQHF. Here the CDR3 DNA reads TGTGCCAGCAGCTGGGACAGTAATTATAGCAATCAGCCCCAGCATTTT.

This sequence joins TRBV28 and TRBJ1-2, with 7 bases identical to TRBD1. The germline CDR1 and CDR2 sequences are MDHEN and SYDVKM. The CDR3 runs to 16 residues. V lost 6 bases to trimming and J lost 1 base; unmatched junction nucleotides: 11. The CDR3 nucleotides are TGTGCCAGCAGAAGTGTCGGGCAGGGGGATAACTATGGCTACACCTTC. This encodes CASRSVGQGDNYGYTF.

The V gene is TRBV28, the J gene TRBJ2-1; 7 nucleotides match TRBD1. CDR3 length: 15 residues. V was clipped by 0 bases and J by 5 bases; unmatched bases: 4. Germline values: CDR1 MDHEN, CDR2 SYDVKM. The CDR3 DNA reads as TGTGCCAGCAGTTTATGGACAGGGCTTAACAATGAGCAGTTCTTC. Its translation: CASSLWTGLNNEQFF.

In its sample, this clone was seen once. The chain carries TRBV18 and TRBJ1-1; D remains ambiguous. Germline V gene lookup returns CDR1 KGHSH and CDR2 LQKENI. V was clipped by 3 bases and J by 2 bases, with 16 bases between them. This CDR3 comprises 16 residues. The CDR3: CASSPQRAAFNTEAFF. CDR3 nucleotides: TGTGCCAGCTCACCCCAGCGGGCAGCCTTTAACACTGAAGCTTTCTTT.